The clone carrying this T cell receptor (beta chain) has a handful of counts. Each donor was a healthy Caucasian. This sample stems from a study of identical twins. Each CDR3 protein gets one entry after TCRdb re-called the 5' RACE reads with MiXCR. Among roughly 500,000 distinct CDR3 sequences listed, about 20% were seen once. The CDR3 spans 16 residues. V trimming: 5 bases; J trimming: 9 bases; junction bases outside the gene matches: 10. The germline gives CDR1 MNHNS, CDR2 SASEGT. This sample also appeared in a second study, on T cells expressing NK-cell markers.

The chain links TRBV6-1 to TRBJ1-6; TRBD1 matches at 10 bases. The sample taken for sequencing was CD4+ T cells sorted from blood. The TCR comes from a woman between 18 and 30 years old in good health. Here the CDR3 reads CASSLPTGGSGSPLHF. The CDR3 coding sequence is TGTGCCAGCAGTCTTCCGACAGGGGGCTCTGGTTCACCCCTCCACTTT.